This paragraph covers one T cell receptor beta chain sequence. Its cognate antigen is unknown. The data derive from a study of T-cell memory formation after mild COVID-19. The overall study: TCR clusters mostly belonged to single donors. Regarding the study as a whole: The study found contracting CD4+ clones mainly in CM and EM and contracting CD8+ clones in EMRA.

TCRdb re-called the 5' RACE reads with MiXCR, one entry per CDR3 protein. This table holds hundreds of thousands of distinct CDR3 sequences, about a fifth found once. Trimming at V came to 1 base and at J to 4 bases, leaving 14 bases not matched to a gene. The germline gives CDR1 SQVTM, CDR2 ANQGSEA. The CDR3 runs 20 residues. The clonotype comes from an adult woman who had mild COVID-19 (a few samples of this study predate the infection). Cell type and time point are not known. This chain connects TRBV29-1 to TRBJ2-2; 14 nucleotides match TRBD2. Sequencing was carried out using PBMCs or a T cell subset sorted from them (not recorded which). CDR3 coding DNA: TGCAGCGTTGAAGGCAGTGAAACAGGGGGACTAGCGGGAGTCACCGGGGAGCTGTTTTTT. Amino acid sequence: CSVEGSETGGLAGVTGELFF.